What follows are 18 T cell receptor beta chains derived from one specimen sequenced in a study of blood T cell repertoires in COVID-19. Libraries were prepared by immunoSEQ multiplex PCR; TCRdb keeps only in-frame clonotypes and omits some of them. The sample gives 200,000 or so clones, more than 80% of which show up once; 7.5% to 10% is in the top ten. Source material: PBMCs or T cells enriched from blood (not recorded which). Source of these receptors: a woman between 18 and 30 years old who had recovered from COVID-19.

The rearrangement uses TRBV25-1 and TRBJ2-1, with 9 bases that match TRBD2. The germline CDR1 and CDR2 sequences are MGHDK and SYGVNS. The V and J ends lost 6 bases and 2 bases, in that order; junction bases with no gene match: 5. The CDR3 sequence is 15 residues long. CDR3 in DNA: TGTGCCAGCAGATTTAGCGGGGGAACCTACAATGAGCAGTTCTTC. This translates into CASRFSGGTYNEQFF.

This clone was recorded only once. The V call is TRBV4-1, the J call TRBJ2-3, with D tentatively TRBD1 (5 bases). V lost 1 base to trimming and J lost 3 bases, with 14 bases between them. CDR3 length equals 16 residues. The germline V gene has CDR1 MGHRA and CDR2 YSYEKL. As DNA, the CDR3 is TGCGCCAGCAGCCAAGCAGTCAGGGTAGGGACAGATACGCAGTATTTT. Its translation: CASSQAVRVGTDTQYF.

The J gene is TRBJ1-5, the V gene TRBV27; possible D gene TRBD1, 6 bases. Trimming took 6 bases from V and 6 from J, leaving 15 bases between them. From germline, CDR1 is MNHEY and CDR2 SMNVEV (reference sequence). This CDR3 comprises 14 residues. This CDR3 reads CASSEGGQGQPQHF. The CDR3 DNA reads TGTGCCAGCAGCGAGGGGGGGCAGGGTCAGCCCCAGCATTTT.

This chain links TRBV24-1 with TRBJ2-2; D is ambiguous. This CDR3 has 14 amino acids. V was clipped by 4 bases and J by 1 base, with 6 bases between them. CDR1 and CDR2 from the germline V gene are KGHDR and SFDVKD. The DNA of the CDR3 is TGTGCCACCAGTGAAGGCGGGAACACCGGGGAGCTGTTTTTT. It yields the protein CATSEGGNTGELFF.

This chain links TRBV28 with TRBJ2-4, with D uncertain. The CDR3 consists of 13 residues. V was pared by 7 bases and J by 3 bases, with 10 bases between. In germline, CDR1 is MDHEN, CDR2 SYDVKM. The CDR3 coding sequence is TGTGCCAGCACCTTGCCCGGCAAAAACATTCAGTACTTC. Its translation: CASTLPGKNIQYF.

The chain combines TRBV9 with TRBJ2-7, with D perhaps TRBD2 (6 bases). Germline V gives CDR1 SGDLS, CDR2 YYNGEE. V was trimmed by 4 bases and J by 5 bases, leaving 13 bases between them. The CDR3 has 13 residues. CDR3 nucleotides: TGTGCCAGCAGCCCGGGACTTCCTCACGAGCAGTACTTC. The encoded protein is CASSPGLPHEQYF.

The chain employs TRBV5-1 and TRBJ1-5; perhaps TRBD1 as D (6 bases). The CDR3 is 15 amino acids. Germline loops: CDR1 SGHRS, CDR2 YFSETQ. Trimming stripped 0 bases from V and 3 bases from J, with 10 bases between. In DNA, the CDR3 is TGCGCCAGCAGCTTGGACGGGGACACCAATCAGCCCCAGCATTTT. It is translated as CASSLDGDTNQPQHF.

The rearrangement uses TRBV6-6 and TRBJ1-1; 7 nucleotides align to TRBD1. Germline CDR1 reads MNHNY; CDR2 reads SVGAGI (reference sequence). V lost 5 bases, J lost 4 bases, and 16 bases stayed unmatched. This CDR3 has 17 residues. The CDR3 loop is CASSPRVGTGQSTEAFF. The CDR3 coding sequence is TGTGCCAGCAGTCCCCGGGTTGGTACGGGACAGTCCACTGAAGCTTTCTTT.

The gene calls are TRBV5-1 and TRBJ2-5, with a weak D call TRBD1 (5 bases). V lost 4 bases, J lost 0 bases, and 10 bases lay in between. Germline assignment: CDR1 SGHRS and CDR2 YFSETQ. The CDR3 contains 14 residues. The CDR3 DNA follows: TGCGCCAGCAGCCCCTCAGGGAACCAAGAGACCCAGTACTTC. Its protein product is CASSPSGNQETQYF.

The V gene is TRBV29-1, the J gene TRBJ2-2, with D unresolved. Trimming took off 3 bases at V and 6 bases at J, with 11 bases between the two ends. CDR1 is SQVTM and CDR2 is ANQGSEA in the germline V gene. This CDR3 is built from 13 residues. CDR3 DNA sequence: TGCAGCGTTGATAGGCAGGTCCCCGGGGAGCTGTTTTTT. As protein: CSVDRQVPGELFF.

The chain carries TRBV23-1 and TRBJ1-2, with D hard to call. TRBV23-1 is an ORF, and what it does is uncertain. The CDR3 sequence is 12 residues long. V was shortened by 3 bases and J by 5 bases, with 7 bases between the two germline ends. This chain's CDR3 is CASSQPGYGYTF. The DNA of the CDR3 is TGCGCCAGCAGTCAGCCCGGGTATGGCTACACCTTC.

The chain combines TRBV29-1 with TRBJ1-2, with 8 bases matching TRBD1. CDR3 length: 12 residues. Germline trimming cut 6 bases from V and 8 bases from J; bases unmatched to any gene: 8. Germline CDR1 SQVTM, CDR2 ANQGSEA. CDR3 sequence (DNA): TGCAGCGTCGGGGTGGGGACAGGAGGCTACACCTTC. This encodes CSVGVGTGGYTF.

This clone was found once. The chain combines TRBV6-4 with TRBJ2-2, with D unresolved. The CDR3 is made up of 13 amino acids. V lost 4 bases and J lost 4, with 7 bases in between. CDR1 and CDR2 from the germline V gene are MRHNA and SNTAGT. The DNA for the CDR3 is TGTGCCAGCAGTGTGGGCACCACCGGGGAGCTGTTTTTT. Translated, it gives CASSVGTTGELFF.

In the case of this clone: At one end, the junction sequence differs from germline, possibly due to a read error. The chain carries TRBV9 and TRBJ2-1; 7 positions agree with TRBD2. The V gene's germline CDR1 is SGDLS and CDR2 YYNGEE. The CDR3 length is 12 residues. CDR3 nucleotides: TGTGCCAGTAGCGGGCTCAACAATGAGCAGTTCTTC. Translated: CASSGLNNEQFF. Full variable domain (remainder filled in from reference TRBV9 and TRBJ2-1): DSGVTQTPKHLITATGQRVTLRCSPRSGDLSVYWYQQSLDQGLQFLIQYYNGEERAKGNILERFSAQQFPDLHSELNLSSLELGDSALYFCASSGLNNEQFFGPGTRLTVL.

The rearrangement uses TRBV24-1 and TRBJ1-1; 9 nucleotides line up with TRBD1. Germline CDR1 is KGHDR and CDR2 is SFDVKD. This CDR3 comprises 15 residues. V shed 12 bases and J 4 bases; nucleotides not matched to a gene: 14. The CDR3, as DNA: TGTGCCTCCGCATATATGACAGGGGGTCTCACTGAAGCTTTCTTT. This codes for CASAYMTGGLTEAFF.

This chain joins TRBV4-2 and TRBJ1-5; D perhaps matches TRBD1 (6 bases). V lost 1 base to trimming and J lost 1 base, with 11 bases between them. The CDR3 totals 16 residues. Per the germline V gene, CDR1 is LGHNA and CDR2 is YNFKEQ. The CDR3 loop reads CASSQVRGQSNQPQHF. CDR3 bases: TGTGCCAGCAGCCAAGTTCGCGGACAGAGCAATCAGCCCCAGCATTTT.

V gene TRBV2 combines with J gene TRBJ1-5; perhaps TRBD1 as D (5 bases). Germline V gene lookup returns CDR1 SNHLY and CDR2 FYNNEI. CDR3 length equals 12 residues. Trimming took off 4 bases at V and 7 bases at J, with 8 bases between the two ends. The CDR3 DNA sequence: TGTGCCAGCAGTGTGGGGGGACAGCCCCAGCATTTT. It is translated as CASSVGGQPQHF.

The chain is built from TRBV2 and TRBJ2-6, with a possible D match to TRBD1 (6 bases). The V and J ends lost 4 bases and 0 bases respectively, with 16 bases between them. Germline-derived CDR1 and CDR2 are SNHLY and FYNNEI. The CDR3 is 18 amino acids. This CDR3 is CASSGDITLPSGANVLTF. The CDR3 DNA sequence: TGTGCCAGCAGTGGGGACATAACCCTACCCTCTGGGGCCAACGTCCTGACTTTC.